Ten or more counts support the clone carrying this T cell receptor (beta chain). This record belongs to a study of human T cells and chemical hapten exposure. The time point denotes: patch test 2, 6 weeks after DPC sensitization. Treatment: therapeutic diphenylcyclopropenone sensitization with weekly scalp DPC. One entry per CDR3 protein, called by TCRdb with MiXCR from the RACE reads. Of under 100,000 distinct CDR3 sequences in the sample, about 9.4% were seen once. In germline, CDR1 is MNHEY, CDR2 SVGAGI. The CDR3 runs to 17 residues. V lost 2 bases and J lost 8; bases outside the gene matches: 13. Sequencing used whole blood, obtained in connection with sensitization to the hapten diphenylcyclopropenone (DPC). The clonotype comes from a woman aged 25-40 years with alopecia areata. Some clones in this sample may be carry-over from other donors' samples. The chain combines TRBV6-5 with TRBJ1-4, with 8 bases identical to TRBD1. CDR3 sequence: CASSYLLARTGTEKLFF. The CDR3 bases are TGTGCCAGCAGTTACCTCCTTGCTCGGACAGGGACCGAAAAACTGTTTTTT.